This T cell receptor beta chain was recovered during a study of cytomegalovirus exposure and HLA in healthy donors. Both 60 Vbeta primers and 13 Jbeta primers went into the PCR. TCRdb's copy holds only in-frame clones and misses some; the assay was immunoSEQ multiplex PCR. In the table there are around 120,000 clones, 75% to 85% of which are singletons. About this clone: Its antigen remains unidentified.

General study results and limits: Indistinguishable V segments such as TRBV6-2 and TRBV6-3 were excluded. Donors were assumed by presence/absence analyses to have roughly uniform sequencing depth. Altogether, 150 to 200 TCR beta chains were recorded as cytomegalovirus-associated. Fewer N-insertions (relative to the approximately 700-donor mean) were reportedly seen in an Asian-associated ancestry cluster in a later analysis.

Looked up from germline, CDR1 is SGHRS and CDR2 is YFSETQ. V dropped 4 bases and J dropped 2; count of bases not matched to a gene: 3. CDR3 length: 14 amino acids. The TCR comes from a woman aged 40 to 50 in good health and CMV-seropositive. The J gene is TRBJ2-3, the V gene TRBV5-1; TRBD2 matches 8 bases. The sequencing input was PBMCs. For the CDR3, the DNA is TGCGCCAGCAGCCCGGGGGGGCCCACAGATACGCAGTATTTT. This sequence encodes CASSPGGPTDTQYF.